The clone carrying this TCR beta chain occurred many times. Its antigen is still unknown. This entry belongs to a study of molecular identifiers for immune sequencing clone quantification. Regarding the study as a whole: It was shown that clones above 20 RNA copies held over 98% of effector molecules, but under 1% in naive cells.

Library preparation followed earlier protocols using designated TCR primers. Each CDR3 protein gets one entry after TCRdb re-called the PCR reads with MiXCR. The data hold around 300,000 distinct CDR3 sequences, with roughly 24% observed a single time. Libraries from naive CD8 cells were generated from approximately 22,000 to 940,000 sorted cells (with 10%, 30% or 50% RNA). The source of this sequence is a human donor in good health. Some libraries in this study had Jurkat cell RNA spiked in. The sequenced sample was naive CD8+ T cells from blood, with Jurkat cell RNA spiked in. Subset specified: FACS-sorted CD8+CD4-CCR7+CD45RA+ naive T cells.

The CDR3 bases are TGCGCCAGCAGCCAAGGAGGTGCCGGGACCAAGTCCTACGAGCAGTACTTC. It translates to CASSQGGAGTKSYEQYF. The rearrangement uses TRBV4-3 and TRBJ2-7; D could derive from TRBD1 or TRBD2 (5 bases each). CDR1 LGHNA and CDR2 YSLEER come from the germline V gene. Trimming removed 1 base from V and 1 base from J, with 17 bases in between. This CDR3 contains 17 residues.